This T cell receptor beta chain was captured in a study of cytomegalovirus exposure and HLA in healthy donors. The wider study: Early release data held approximately 81 million unique TCRs from HLA-typed donors.

Study observations and caveats: TCR beta V- and J-gene trimming was later associated with a missense DCLRE1C variant. Several top significant clusters appeared, in a later analysis, to be linked to common viral pathogens.

A multiplex PCR was run with 60 Vbeta primers and 13 Jbeta primers. Measured with immunoSEQ multiplex PCR; TCRdb has only the in-frame clones, and not every one. The table lists about 160,000 clones, around 79% of them singletons. Healthy bone marrow donors made up the donors. This clone has just a few counts. Its antigen is still unknown. This CDR3 spans 17 amino acids. The germline V gene encodes CDR1 SGHRS and CDR2 YFSETQ. The sample was PBMCs. The sequence came from a woman in her fifties or sixties in good health and CMV-seropositive. This chain links TRBV5-1 with TRBJ2-5; D possibly corresponds to TRBD1 (6 bases). The DNA end is a closer match to TRBJ2-7, so the J assignment may be wrong. The CDR3 DNA reads as TGCGCCAGCAGCTTGGTGTCAGGGGCCCCACCTTTCTACGAGCAGTACTTC. This translates into CASSLVSGAPPFYEQYF.